The clone carrying this TCR beta chain has at least ten counts. The antigen is undetermined. This specimen belongs to a study of cytomegalovirus exposure and HLA in healthy donors. Findings of the study overall: TCR beta chain V- and J-gene trimming was linked, in a later analysis, to a missense variant in DCLRE1C. The study labeled more than 150 TCR beta chains cytomegalovirus-associated. Presence/absence analyses assumed roughly uniform sequencing depth across donors, which may not hold.

The primer mix had 60 Vbeta and 13 Jbeta primers. Sequenced by immunoSEQ multiplex PCR; TCRdb stores in-frame clones only, minus some. This table has 160,000 or so clones, roughly 80% appearing once. Though nominally healthy at sampling, donors likely had unrecorded immune exposures. CDR3 length: 15 residues. CDR1 MNHNY and CDR2 SVGAGI come from the germline V gene (reference sequence). Trimming took off 4 bases at V and 7 bases at J, with 16 bases between the two ends. Source material: PBMCs. This chain uses TRBV6-6 with TRBJ1-4, with D perhaps TRBD1 (5 bases). This receptor was identified in a man between 25 and 39 years old in good health and CMV-seropositive. CDR3 region: CASSSNQGLGEKLFF. For the CDR3, the DNA is TGTGCCAGCAGTTCGAATCAGGGACTCGGTGAAAAACTGTTTTTT.